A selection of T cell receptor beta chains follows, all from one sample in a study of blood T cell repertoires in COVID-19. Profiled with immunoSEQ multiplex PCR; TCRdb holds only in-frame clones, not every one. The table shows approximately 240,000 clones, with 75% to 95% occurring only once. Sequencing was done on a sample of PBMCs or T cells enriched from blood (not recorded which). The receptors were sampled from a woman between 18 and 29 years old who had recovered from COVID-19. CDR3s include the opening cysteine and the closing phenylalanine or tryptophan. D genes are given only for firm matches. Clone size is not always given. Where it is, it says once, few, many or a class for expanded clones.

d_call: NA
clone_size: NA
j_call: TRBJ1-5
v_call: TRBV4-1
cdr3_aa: CASSHHREGQPQHF
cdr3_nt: TGCGCCAGCAGCCACCACAGGGAAGGACAGCCCCAGCATTTT

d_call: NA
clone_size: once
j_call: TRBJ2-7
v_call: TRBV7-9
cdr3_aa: CASSLVRGEQYF
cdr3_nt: TGTGCCAGCAGCCTAGTCAGGGGCGAGCAGTACTTC

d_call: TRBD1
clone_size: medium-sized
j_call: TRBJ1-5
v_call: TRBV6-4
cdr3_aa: CASSATGGGGQPQHF
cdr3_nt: TGTGCCAGCAGTGCCACAGGGGGCGGGGGTCAGCCCCAGCATTTT

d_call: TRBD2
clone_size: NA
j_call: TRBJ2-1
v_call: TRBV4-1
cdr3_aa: CASSHRLAESSYNEQFF
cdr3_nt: TGCGCCAGCAGCCACCGACTAGCGGAGAGCTCCTACAATGAGCAGTTCTTC

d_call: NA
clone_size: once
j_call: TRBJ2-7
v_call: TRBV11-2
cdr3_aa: CASSLGQSTSNEQYF
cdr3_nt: TGTGCCAGCAGCTTAGGACAGAGTACCTCTAACGAGCAGTACTTC

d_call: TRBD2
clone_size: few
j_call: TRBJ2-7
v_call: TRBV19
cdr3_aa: CASRPGLELSEQYF
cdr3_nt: TGTGCCAGTAGGCCGGGACTAGAGCTGTCCGAGCAGTACTTC

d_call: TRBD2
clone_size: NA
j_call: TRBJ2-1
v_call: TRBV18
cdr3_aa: CASSLTSGGPLEQFF
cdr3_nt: TGTGCCAGCTCACTGACTAGCGGGGGCCCCTTGGAGCAGTTCTTC

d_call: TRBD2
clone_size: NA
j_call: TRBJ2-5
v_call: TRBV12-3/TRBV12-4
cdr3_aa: CASSWLRGETQYF
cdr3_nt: TGTGCCAGCAGTTGGCTGCGGGGGGAGACCCAGTACTTC

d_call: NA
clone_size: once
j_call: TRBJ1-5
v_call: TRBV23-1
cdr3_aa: CQSPGKGRNRDSNQPQHF
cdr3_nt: TGCCAAAGTCCCGGAAAGGGCAGAAATCGGGATAGCAATCAGCCCCAGCATTTT

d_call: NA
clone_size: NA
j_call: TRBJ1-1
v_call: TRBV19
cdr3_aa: CASSDPWAYEAFF
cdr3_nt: TGTGCCAGTAGTGACCCGTGGGCCTATGAAGCTTTCTTT

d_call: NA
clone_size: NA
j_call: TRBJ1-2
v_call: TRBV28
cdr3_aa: CASSLAGWGYTF
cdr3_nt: TGTGCCAGCAGTTTAGCAGGGTGGGGCTACACCTTC

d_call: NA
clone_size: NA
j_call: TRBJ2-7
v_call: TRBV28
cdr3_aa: CASSIQALPWEQYF
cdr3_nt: TGTGCCAGCAGTATCCAGGCCCTGCCTTGGGAGCAGTACTTC

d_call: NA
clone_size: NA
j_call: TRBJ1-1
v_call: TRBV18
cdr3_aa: CASSPPSRGQYTEAFF
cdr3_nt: TGTGCCAGCTCACCACCTTCCCGCGGGCAATACACTGAAGCTTTCTTT

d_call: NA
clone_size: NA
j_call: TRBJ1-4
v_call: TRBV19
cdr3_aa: CASSLGGNSEKLFF
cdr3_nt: TGTGCCAGTAGTCTCGGCGGAAATTCTGAAAAACTGTTTTTT

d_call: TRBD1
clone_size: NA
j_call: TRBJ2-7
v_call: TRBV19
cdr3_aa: CASSLDRGLSYEQYF
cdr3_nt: TGTGCCAGTAGTCTTGACAGGGGCCTGTCCTACGAGCAGTACTTC

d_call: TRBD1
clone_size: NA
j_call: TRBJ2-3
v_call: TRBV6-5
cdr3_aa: CASRPDRGGFGTQYF
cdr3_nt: TGTGCCAGCAGACCCGACAGGGGGGGGTTTGGTACGCAGTATTTT

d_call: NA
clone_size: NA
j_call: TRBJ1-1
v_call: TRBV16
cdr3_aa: CASSQTVNTEAFF
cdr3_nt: TGTGCCAGCAGCCAAACGGTTAACACTGAAGCTTTCTTT

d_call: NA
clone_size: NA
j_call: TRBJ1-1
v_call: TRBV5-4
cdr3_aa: CASSYRASMNTEAFF
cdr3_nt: TGTGCCAGCAGCTACAGAGCTTCCATGAACACTGAAGCTTTCTTT

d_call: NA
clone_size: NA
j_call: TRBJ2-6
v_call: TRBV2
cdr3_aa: CASSEPTGSGANVLTF
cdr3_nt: TGTGCCAGCAGTGAACCTACCGGCTCTGGGGCCAACGTCCTGACTTTC

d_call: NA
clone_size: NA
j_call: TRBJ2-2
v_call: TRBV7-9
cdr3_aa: CATSEKGGGELFF
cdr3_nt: TGTGCCACCAGTGAAAAGGGAGGTGGGGAGCTGTTTTTT

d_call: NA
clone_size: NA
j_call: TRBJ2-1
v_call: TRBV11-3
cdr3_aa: CASSFGSLYNEQFF
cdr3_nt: TGTGCCAGCAGCTTCGGTTCCTTATACAATGAGCAGTTCTTC

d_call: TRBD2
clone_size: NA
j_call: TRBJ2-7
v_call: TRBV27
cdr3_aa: CASSLFSSGRSYEQYF
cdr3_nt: TGTGCCAGCAGTTTATTTTCTAGCGGGAGGTCCTACGAGCAGTACTTC

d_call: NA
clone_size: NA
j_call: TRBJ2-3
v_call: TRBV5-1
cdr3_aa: CASSPRGVTDTQYF
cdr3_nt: TGCGCCAGCAGCCCCCGAGGAGTCACAGATACGCAGTATTTT

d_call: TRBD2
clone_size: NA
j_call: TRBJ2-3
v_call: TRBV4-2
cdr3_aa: CASSRAGGTSTDTQYF
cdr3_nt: TGTGCCAGCAGCCGAGCGGGGGGCACTAGCACAGATACGCAGTATTTT

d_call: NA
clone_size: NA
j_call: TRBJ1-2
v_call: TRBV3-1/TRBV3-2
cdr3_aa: CASSQGPGNYGYTF
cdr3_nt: TGTGCCAGCAGCCAAGGTCCCGGGAACTATGGCTACACCTTC

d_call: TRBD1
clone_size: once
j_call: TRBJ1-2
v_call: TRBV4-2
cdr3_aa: CASSQGTGTGYGYTF
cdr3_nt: TGTGCCAGCAGCCAAGGAACCGGGACAGGGTATGGCTACACCTTC

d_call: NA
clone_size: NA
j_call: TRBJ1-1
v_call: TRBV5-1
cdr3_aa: CASSLGDMGFTEAFF
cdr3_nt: TGCGCCAGCAGCTTGGGGGACATGGGGTTCACTGAAGCTTTCTTT

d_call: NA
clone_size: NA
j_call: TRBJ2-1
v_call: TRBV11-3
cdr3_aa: CASKAESSYNEQFF
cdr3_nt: TGTGCCAGCAAAGCGGAGAGCTCCTACAATGAGCAGTTCTTC

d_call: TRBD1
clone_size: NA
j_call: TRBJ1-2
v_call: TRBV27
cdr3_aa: CASSSLDRGGYGYTF
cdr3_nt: TGTGCCAGCAGTTCCCTGGACAGGGGCGGCTATGGCTACACCTTC

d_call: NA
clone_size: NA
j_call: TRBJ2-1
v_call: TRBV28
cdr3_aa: CASSSTLNRPGESSYNEQFF
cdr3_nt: TGTGCCAGCAGTTCGACCTTGAATAGGCCTGGGGAGAGCTCCTACAATGAGCAGTTCTTC

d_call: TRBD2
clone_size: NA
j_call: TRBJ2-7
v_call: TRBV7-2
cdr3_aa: CASSKAGGAYEQYF
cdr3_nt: TGTGCCAGCAGCAAAGCGGGGGGTGCCTACGAGCAGTACTTC

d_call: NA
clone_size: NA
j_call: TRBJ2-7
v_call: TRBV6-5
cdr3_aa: CASQRSYEQYF
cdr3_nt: TGTGCCAGCCAAAGGAGCTACGAGCAGTACTTC

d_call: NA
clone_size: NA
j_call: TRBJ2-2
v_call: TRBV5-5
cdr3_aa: CASSLGASPGELFF
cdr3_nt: TGTGCCAGCAGCTTGGGGGCGTCGCCCGGGGAGCTGTTTTTT